These 30 T cell receptor beta chains were all obtained from the same sample, sequenced in a study of CD8+ T cells in alopecia areata. After isolation, RNA underwent reverse transcription to generate cDNA as the sequencing template. The method was immunoSEQ multiplex PCR; TCRdb's version includes in-frame clones alone and lacks a portion of them. The sample yields around 200,000 clones, approximately 60% seen once. Sample treatment: oral pan-JAK inhibitor, 5-10 mg twice daily. Source: CD4+ T cells sorted from blood, taken at week 4, from a patient treated with tofacitinib. Source of these receptors: a human donor with alopecia areata.

This rearrangement joins TRBV29-1 to TRBJ1-1; D is ambiguous. Germline V lookup: CDR1 SQVTM, CDR2 ANQGSEA. The V gene lost 6 bases and the J gene lost 1 base, with 12 bases spanning the gap. This CDR3 spans 13 amino acids. The CDR3 sequence: CSVIDGKNTEAFF. The CDR3 nucleotides are TGCAGCGTGATAGATGGGAAGAACACTGAAGCTTTCTTT.

The chain couples TRBV28 to TRBJ2-6; unclear D gene. The CDR3 is made up of 17 amino acids. V gave up 2 bases and J gave up 9 bases, with 20 bases separating them. Germline V gene sequence: CDR1 MDHEN, CDR2 SYDVKM. The CDR3 sequence: CASSLGNLLGVGNVLTF. The CDR3, as DNA: TGTGCCAGCAGTTTAGGAAATTTATTGGGCGTGGGCAACGTCCTGACTTTC. The full variable domain, with the rest looked up from reference TRBV28 and TRBJ2-6, is DVKVTQSSRYLVKRTGEKVFLECVQDMDHENMFWYRQDPGLGLRLIYFSYDVKMKEKGDIPEGYSVSREKKERFSLILESASTNQTSMYLCASSLGNLLGVGNVLTFGAGSRLTVL.

The rearrangement links TRBV4-2 to TRBJ2-5; unclear D gene. This CDR3 is built from 15 residues. Germline-derived CDR1 and CDR2 are LGHNA and YNFKEQ. V was trimmed by 1 base and J by 1 base, leaving 10 bases between them. The CDR3 DNA sequence: TGTGCCAGCAGCCAAGTAGACCTTAGCCAAGAGACCCAGTACTTC. Protein: CASSQVDLSQETQYF.

This clone was seen once. The V and J genes are TRBV4-3 and TRBJ2-7, with a possible D match to TRBD2 (5 bases). Germline CDR1 is LGHNA and CDR2 is YSLEER. This CDR3 is 13 amino acids long. V lost 0 bases, J lost 6 bases, and 9 bases lay in between. The CDR3 DNA is TGCGCCAGCAGCCAAGATGACGGACTCGAGCAGTACTTC. Its protein product is CASSQDDGLEQYF.

The chain carries TRBV14 and TRBJ1-1; unclear D gene. V dropped 0 bases and J dropped 2 bases, with 7 bases sitting between them. The V gene's germline CDR1 is SGHDN and CDR2 FVKESK. The CDR3 covers 14 residues. The chain's CDR3 is CASSQELLNTEAFF. CDR3 nucleotide sequence: TGTGCCAGCAGCCAAGAACTGCTCAACACTGAAGCTTTCTTT.

The V call is TRBV10-3, the J call TRBJ2-5; possible D gene TRBD2, 5 bases. Germline loops: CDR1 ENHRY, CDR2 SYGVKD. The CDR3 contains 12 residues. Trimming stripped 7 bases from V and 1 base from J, with 7 bases between. CDR3 residues: CAIMGSQETQYF. CDR3 nucleotides: TGTGCCATCATGGGGAGCCAAGAGACCCAGTACTTC.

This clone came up a few times. The chain carries TRBV2 and TRBJ1-5; D is undetermined. V lost 3 bases to trimming and J lost 2 bases, with 5 bases between them. Germline V gene data show CDR1 as SNHLY and CDR2 as FYNNEI. The CDR3 has 13 amino acids. This chain's CDR3 is CASSDQGNQPQHF. The CDR3 nucleotides read TGTGCCAGCAGTGATCAAGGCAATCAGCCCCAGCATTTT.

V gene TRBV28 combines with J gene TRBJ2-1; TRBD1 aligns across 12 bases. Germline-derived CDR1 and CDR2 are MDHEN and SYDVKM. Trimming removed 11 bases from V and 7 bases from J; junction bases left unmatched: 12. The CDR3 runs to 15 residues. The CDR3 is CAGPLGTGGKNEQFF. In DNA form, the CDR3 reads TGTGCCGGACCGCTCGGGACAGGGGGCAAAAATGAGCAGTTCTTC.

This chain joins TRBV5-1 and TRBJ2-7; weak D call: TRBD1 (6 bases). The germline gives CDR1 SGHRS, CDR2 YFSETQ. This CDR3 is 11 amino acids long. V dropped 5 bases and J dropped 7 bases, with 10 bases sitting between them. In DNA form, the CDR3 reads TGCGCCAGCAGATCAGGGGAAGAGCAGTACTTC. Translated: CASRSGEEQYF.

The rearrangement links TRBV5-1 to TRBJ2-7; the D is unclear. Germline V CDR1 and CDR2: SGHRS, YFSETQ. This CDR3 comprises 14 residues. V dropped 5 bases and J dropped 5 bases, with 17 bases sitting between them. CDR3 in amino acids: CASSFQIEQDEQYF. Here the CDR3 DNA reads TGCGCCAGCAGTTTCCAAATCGAGCAAGACGAGCAGTACTTC.

This chain joins TRBV18 and TRBJ2-3; 8 bases are a match to TRBD2. V lost 6 bases, J lost 4 bases, and 3 bases stayed unmatched. The CDR3 totals 13 residues. CDR1 is KGHSH, CDR2 LQKENI, per germline. CDR3 nucleotide sequence: TGTGCCAGCTCGCCCGGGGGGGCAGATACGCAGTATTTT. Translation gives CASSPGGADTQYF.

A few counts support this clone. This sequence joins TRBV7-2 and TRBJ2-7; D call uncertain. Looked up from germline, CDR1 is SGHTA and CDR2 is FQGNSA. Trimming pared 2 bases from V and 4 bases from J, leaving 6 bases between. This CDR3 region has 12 residues. The CDR3 DNA is TGTGCCAGCAGCTTAAGTGATTACGAGCAGTACTTC. Protein: CASSLSDYEQYF.

In its sample, this clone was seen a few times. This chain joins TRBV30 and TRBJ1-2, with 10 bases identical to TRBD1. V shed 2 bases, J shed 6 bases, and the junction held 12 bases outside the gene matches. Germline CDR1 reads GTSNPN; CDR2 reads SVGIG (reference sequence). CDR3 length: 16 residues. The chain's CDR3 is CAWSIPTGGPSNGYTF. The CDR3 DNA is TGTGCCTGGAGTATCCCGACAGGGGGCCCTTCTAATGGCTACACCTTC.

The chain recombines TRBV5-1 with TRBJ2-7, with unresolved D. The CDR3 sequence is 13 residues long. The V end was cut by 2 bases, the J end by 2 bases, with 8 bases between. CDR1 is SGHRS and CDR2 is YFSETQ in the germline V gene. The CDR3 loop reads CASSFGLAYEQYF. DNA for the CDR3: TGCGCCAGCAGCTTCGGGTTGGCCTACGAGCAGTACTTC.

The genes are TRBV4-3 and TRBJ1-2, with 7 nucleotides matching TRBD1. V dropped 0 bases and J dropped 4; count of bases not matched to a gene: 5. Germline-derived CDR1 and CDR2 are LGHNA and YSLEER. The CDR3 runs 15 residues. In DNA form, the CDR3 reads TGCGCCAGCAGCCAAGAGGCCAGGGGGTTCTATGGCTACACCTTC. Translated: CASSQEARGFYGYTF.

In DNA form, the CDR3 reads TGCAGCGTTGAAGCGGAGAGAAGAAAGACCCAGTACTTC. It yields the protein CSVEAERRKTQYF. This chain uses TRBV29-1 with TRBJ2-5; D not certain. Trimming left V 1 base short and J 6 bases short, with 12 bases between. The CDR3 sequence is 13 residues long. CDR1 and CDR2 (germline): SQVTM, ANQGSEA.

The chain has TRBV28 and TRBJ1-2; D possibly corresponds to TRBD1 (5 bases). The CDR3 extends over 14 amino acids. CDR1 and CDR2 from the germline V gene are MDHEN and SYDVKM. V was trimmed by 5 bases and J by 8 bases, leaving 18 bases between them. The CDR3 reads CASSALGTATGYTF. CDR3 nucleotides: TGTGCCAGCAGTGCCCTCGGGACTGCTACGGGCTACACCTTC.

The chain has TRBV2 and TRBJ2-1; 7 bases are shared with TRBD2. CDR3 length equals 13 residues. The ends lost 7 bases at V and 5 bases at J; junction bases unmatched: 5. Germline CDR1 is SNHLY and CDR2 is FYNNEI. The CDR3 nucleotides read TGTGCCAGCAAGGGGACTACAGACAATGAGCAGTTCTTC. This codes for CASKGTTDNEQFF.

V gene TRBV7-6 combines with J gene TRBJ1-1, with D unclear. Looked up from germline, CDR1 is SGHVS and CDR2 is FNYEAQ. V gave up 1 base and J gave up 1 base, with 7 bases separating them. CDR3 size: 14 residues. The CDR3, as DNA: TGTGCCAGCAGCTTAGGGCCGAGGAACACTGAAGCTTTCTTT. Translation gives CASSLGPRNTEAFF.

This rearrangement joins TRBV29-1 to TRBJ1-5; the D is unclear. This CDR3 spans 12 amino acids. Trimming removed 7 bases at V and 11 bases at J, with 18 bases between. CDR1 and CDR2 (germline): SQVTM, ANQGSEA. The CDR3: CSAREAGAAQHF. The CDR3 nucleotides read TGCAGCGCCCGGGAGGCGGGAGCGGCCCAGCATTTT. Full variable domain (outside the CDR3, taken from reference TRBV29-1 and TRBJ1-5): SAVISQKPSRDICQRGTSLTIQCQVDSQVTMMFWYRQQPGQSLTLIATANQGSEATYESGFVIDKFPISRPNLTFSTLTVSNMSPEDSSIYLCSAREAGAAQHFGDGTRLSIL.

This clone appeared a few times. The chain is built from TRBV2 and TRBJ2-1; D not resolved. This CDR3 has 13 residues. Germline CDR1 and CDR2: SNHLY and FYNNEI. With 6 bases removed from V and 7 bases from J, the gap between germline ends came to 13 bases. As DNA, the CDR3 is TGTGCCAGCAGGACCGAGCCTAGGAATGAGCAGTTCTTC. It codes for CASRTEPRNEQFF.

The chain recombines TRBV30 with TRBJ1-1, with TRBD1 matching 7 bases. This CDR3 has 14 residues. J gave up 5 bases and V 2 bases, and 8 bases lay outside the gene matches. Germline lookup yields CDR1 GTSNPN and CDR2 SVGIG (reference sequence). The CDR3 sequence: CAWSSGGRGTEAFF. The CDR3 DNA reads as TGTGCCTGGAGTTCAGGGGGGCGAGGGACTGAAGCTTTCTTT.

This clone was seen a handful of times. The chain has TRBV7-9 and TRBJ2-3; D unresolved. Germline CDR1 reads SEHNR; CDR2 reads FQNEAQ (reference sequence). Trimming cost V 8 bases and J 3 bases, with 12 bases left between them. The CDR3 extends over 13 amino acids. The CDR3, as DNA: TGTGCCAGCGGGTTAGACCCAACAGATACGCAGTATTTT. Protein sequence: CASGLDPTDTQYF. Looking up the rest from reference TRBV7-9 and TRBJ2-3 gives the full variable domain: DTGVSQNPRHKITKRGQNVTFRCDPISEHNRLYWYRQTLGQGPEFLTYFQNEAQLEKSRLLSDRFSAERPKGSFSTLEIQRTEQGDSAMYLCASGLDPTDTQYFGPGTRLTVL.

This clone was seen a handful of times. The rearrangement uses TRBV7-2 and TRBJ2-5; D gene ambiguous. With the DNA end fitting TRBJ2-7 better, the J assignment may be wrong. CDR1 and CDR2 (germline): SGHTA, FQGNSA. This CDR3 spans 15 amino acids. The CDR3 loop reads CASSLGSTRFYEQYF. The CDR3 nucleotides are TGTGCCAGCAGCTTAGGTTCCACTCGGTTCTACGAGCAGTACTTC.

The J gene is TRBJ2-7, the V gene TRBV5-1; D not certain. Germline V gene sequence: CDR1 SGHRS, CDR2 YFSETQ. CDR3 length equals 13 residues. V was cut by 1 base and J by 2 bases, with 7 bases left in between. This CDR3 is CASSLNSPYEQYF. The CDR3 bases are TGCGCCAGCAGCTTGAACAGCCCCTACGAGCAGTACTTC.

The chain combines TRBV4-1 with TRBJ2-5; TRBD2 agrees at 14 bases. The length of the CDR3 is 16 residues. Germline V gives CDR1 MGHRA, CDR2 YSYEKL. Losses at the gene ends were 1 base for V and 4 bases for J; bases not matched to a gene: 2. The CDR3 protein is CASSQVGLAGGETQYF. DNA for the CDR3: TGCGCCAGCAGCCAAGTAGGACTAGCGGGAGGAGAGACCCAGTACTTC.

The chain has TRBV2 and TRBJ2-7; unclear D gene. The CDR3 contains 11 residues. Germline lookup yields CDR1 SNHLY and CDR2 FYNNEI. Trimming stripped 4 bases from V and 5 bases from J, with 6 bases between. The CDR3 region has the DNA TGTGCCAGCAGTGGGATCCACGAGCAGTACTTC. Protein sequence: CASSGIHEQYF.

The chain combines TRBV29-1 with TRBJ1-1, with D possibly TRBD1 on 6 matching bases. The CDR3 has 14 residues. Per germline, CDR1 SQVTM and CDR2 ANQGSEA. Trimming took off 1 base at V and 4 bases at J, with 13 bases between the two ends. In nucleotides, the CDR3 is TGCAGCGTTGAAGGAGTGGCAGGGGTCACTGAAGCTTTCTTT. It is translated as CSVEGVAGVTEAFF.

The CDR3 coding sequence is TGCAGCGTTGAAAGAGCCACTAACTATGGCTACACCTTC. As protein: CSVERATNYGYTF. V and J are TRBV29-1 and TRBJ1-2; no clear D gene. V shed 2 bases and J shed 0 bases, with 7 bases lying between them. Germline V gene sequence: CDR1 SQVTM, CDR2 ANQGSEA. The CDR3 is 13 residues long.

The chain combines TRBV6-5 with TRBJ2-1; unclear D gene. The CDR3 is 11 amino acids. Trimming shortened V by 0 bases and J by 10 bases, and 4 bases separated the two germline ends. CDR1 is MNHEY, CDR2 SVGAGI, per germline. The CDR3 DNA sequence: TGTGCCAGCAGTTACTCGGGCGAGCAGTTCTTC. Translation gives CASSYSGEQFF.